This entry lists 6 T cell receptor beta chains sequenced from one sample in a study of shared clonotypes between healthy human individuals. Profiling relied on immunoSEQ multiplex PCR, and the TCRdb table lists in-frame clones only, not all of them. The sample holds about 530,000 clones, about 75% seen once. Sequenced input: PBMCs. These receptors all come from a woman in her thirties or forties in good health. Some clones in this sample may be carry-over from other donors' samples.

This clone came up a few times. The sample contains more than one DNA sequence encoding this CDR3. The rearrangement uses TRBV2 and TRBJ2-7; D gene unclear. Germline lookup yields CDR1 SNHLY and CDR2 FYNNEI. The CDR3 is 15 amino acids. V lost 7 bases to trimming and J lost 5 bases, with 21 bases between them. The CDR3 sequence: CASTASREVVHEQYF. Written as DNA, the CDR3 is TGTGCCAGCACGGCAAGTCGTGAGGTCGTGCACGAGCAGTACTTC. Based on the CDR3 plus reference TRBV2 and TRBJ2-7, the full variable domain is EPEVTQTPSHQVTQMGQEVILRCVPISNHLYFYWYRQILGQKVEFLVSFYNNEISEKSEIFDDQFSVERPDGSNFTLKIRSTKLEDSAMYFCASTASREVVHEQYFGPGTRLTVT.

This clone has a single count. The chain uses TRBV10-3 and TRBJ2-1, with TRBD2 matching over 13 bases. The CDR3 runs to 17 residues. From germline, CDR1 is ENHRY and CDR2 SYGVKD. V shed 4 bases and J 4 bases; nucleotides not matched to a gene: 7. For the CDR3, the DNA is TGTGCCATCAGTGGCTCTTCGGGACTAGCGGGATACAATGAGCAGTTCTTC. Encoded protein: CAISGSSGLAGYNEQFF.

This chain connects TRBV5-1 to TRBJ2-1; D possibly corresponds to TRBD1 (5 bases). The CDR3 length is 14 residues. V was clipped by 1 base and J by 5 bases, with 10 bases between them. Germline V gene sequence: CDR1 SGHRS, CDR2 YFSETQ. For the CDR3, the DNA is TGCGCCAGCAGCTTGACAGGAACACACAATGAGCAGTTCTTC. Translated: CASSLTGTHNEQFF. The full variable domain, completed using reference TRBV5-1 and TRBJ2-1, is KAGVTQTPRYLIKTRGQQVTLSCSPISGHRSVSWYQQTPGQGLQFLFEYFSETQRNKGNFPGRFSGRQFSNSRSEMNVSTLELGDSALYLCASSLTGTHNEQFFGPGTRLTVL.

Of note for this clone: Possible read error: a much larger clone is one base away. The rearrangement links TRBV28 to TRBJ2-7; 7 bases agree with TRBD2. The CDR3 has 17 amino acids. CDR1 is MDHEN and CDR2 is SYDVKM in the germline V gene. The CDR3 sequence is CASSPTGLAEGTYGQYF. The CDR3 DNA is TGTGCCAGCAGTCCGACGGGTCTAGCGGAAGGAACCTACGGGCAGTACTTC.

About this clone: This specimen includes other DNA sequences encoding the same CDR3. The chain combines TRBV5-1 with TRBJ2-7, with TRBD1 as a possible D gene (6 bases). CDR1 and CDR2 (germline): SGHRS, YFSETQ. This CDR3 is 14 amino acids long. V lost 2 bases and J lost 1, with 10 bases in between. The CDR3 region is CASSFGQGSYEQYF. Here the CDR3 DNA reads TGCGCCAGCAGCTTTGGGCAGGGGTCCTACGAGCAGTACTTC.

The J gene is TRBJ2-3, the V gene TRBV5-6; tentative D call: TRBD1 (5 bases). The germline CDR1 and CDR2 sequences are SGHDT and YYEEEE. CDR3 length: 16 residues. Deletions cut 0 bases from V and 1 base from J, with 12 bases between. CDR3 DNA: TGTGCCAGCAGCTTGGGCTCAGGGCCCCGCACAGATACGCAGTATTTT. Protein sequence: CASSLGSGPRTDTQYF.